The 20 T cell receptor beta chains in this list originate from one sample, sequenced in a study of T cell responses to AZD1222 COVID-19 vaccine. Method: immunoSEQ multiplex PCR; TCRdb's copy keeps in-frame clones and lacks some. This repertoire shows fewer than 200,000 clones, more than 75% found once; its top ten account for more than 4%. Sequences were derived from peripheral blood, sampled 28 days after the second AZD1222 dose. Receptors originate from an adult who received the AZD1222 COVID-19 vaccine.

The chain recombines TRBV5-1 with TRBJ1-5; weak D call: TRBD1 (6 bases). CDR1 and CDR2 (germline): SGHRS, YFSETQ. This CDR3 contains 15 residues. Trimming removed 0 bases at V and 5 bases at J, with 12 bases between. CDR3 DNA: TGCGCCAGCAGCTTGGGTCGGGGGCCGGATCAGCCCCAGCATTTT. Its translation is CASSLGRGPDQPQHF.

This clone was detected once. The V and J genes are TRBV6-6 and TRBJ1-1; maybe TRBD1 (5 bases). The V end was cut by 10 bases, the J end by 0 bases, with 21 bases between. In germline, CDR1 is MNHNY, CDR2 SVGAGI (reference sequence). The CDR3 has 16 residues. CDR3 in DNA: TGTGCCATTGAATCCAGTCAGGGTACCATGAACACTGAAGCTTTCTTT. It codes for CAIESSQGTMNTEAFF.

The V and J genes are TRBV6-5 and TRBJ1-5, with a possible D match to TRBD1 (6 bases). The CDR3 runs 14 residues. V lost 6 bases to trimming and J lost 2 bases, with 11 bases between them. Germline CDR1 MNHEY, CDR2 SVGAGI. The CDR3 reads CASSPRGGNQPQHF. The CDR3 nucleotides read TGTGCCAGCAGCCCCAGGGGCGGCAATCAGCCCCAGCATTTT.

The chain employs TRBV6-5 and TRBJ1-5, with D unresolved. The germline V gene has CDR1 MNHEY and CDR2 SVGAGI. Deletions cut 5 bases from V and 4 bases from J, with 9 bases between. The CDR3 is 13 residues long. The CDR3 bases are TGTGCCAGCAGTACGGCAGAGAATCAGCCCCAGCATTTT. It yields the protein CASSTAENQPQHF.

The count of this clone is one. V and J are TRBV7-9 and TRBJ1-2; 10 positions agree with TRBD1. V trimming: 5 bases; J trimming: 4 bases; junction bases outside the gene matches: 7. In germline, CDR1 is SEHNR, CDR2 FQNEAQ (reference sequence). CDR3 length: 15 residues. CDR3 sequence: CASSQYRDRGYGYTF. Written as DNA, the CDR3 is TGTGCCAGCAGCCAATATCGGGACAGGGGCTATGGCTACACCTTC.

The V gene is TRBV4-1, the J gene TRBJ1-4; D is possibly TRBD1 (5 bases). CDR1 and CDR2 (germline): MGHRA, YSYEKL. The CDR3 loop spans 13 amino acids. Trimming stripped 5 bases from V and 8 bases from J, with 12 bases between. This CDR3 is CASSSRGGEKLFF. CDR3 coding DNA: TGCGCCAGCAGCTCCCGGGGCGGCGAAAAACTGTTTTTT.

J is TRBJ2-1 and V is TRBV6-5; TRBD1 might be the D (6 bases). Germline V gene sequence: CDR1 MNHEY, CDR2 SVGAGI. The CDR3 extends over 15 amino acids. V dropped 8 bases and J dropped 2 bases, with 16 bases sitting between them. DNA for the CDR3: TGTGCCAGCCTGGGCGCTGAGGGGGCCTACAATGAGCAGTTCTTC. It translates to CASLGAEGAYNEQFF.

This chain connects TRBV7-3 to TRBJ2-3, with no clear D. Germline CDR1 and CDR2: SGHTA and FQGTGA. This CDR3 has 14 residues. Trimming pared 5 bases from V and 0 bases from J, leaving 9 bases between. The CDR3 region has the DNA TGTGCCAGCAGCCCACAACCTAGCACAGATACGCAGTATTTT. Translation gives CASSPQPSTDTQYF.

The chain carries TRBV7-8 and TRBJ1-3; D not certain. This CDR3 is 12 amino acids long. The germline CDR1 and CDR2 sequences are SGHVS and FQNEAQ. Trimming removed 8 bases from V and 0 bases from J, with 5 bases in between. In DNA, the CDR3 is TGTGCCAGCGGGAACTCTGGAAACACCATATATTTT. Its translation is CASGNSGNTIYF.

The chain links TRBV3-1 (or the pseudogene TRBV3-2) to TRBJ2-1, with TRBD2 matching 7 bases. The J segment lost 5 bases and the V segment lost 5 bases, leaving 9 bases of the junction unmatched. This CDR3 spans 15 amino acids. Per the germline V gene, CDR1 is LGHDT and CDR2 is YNNKEL (reference sequence). CDR3 coding DNA: TGTGCCAGCAGCGCTGGGCGGGGGAGAAACAATGAGCAGTTCTTC. It encodes CASSAGRGRNNEQFF.

The rearrangement links TRBV2 to TRBJ2-7; a possible D gene is TRBD2 (5 bases). Trimming removed 7 bases at V and 5 bases at J, with 12 bases between. Germline V gene data show CDR1 as SNHLY and CDR2 as FYNNEI. The CDR3 is made up of 12 amino acids. For the CDR3, the DNA is TGTGCCAGCACCCTCTCGAGGGACGAGCAGTACTTC. Translation: CASTLSRDEQYF.

The sample holds one count of this clone. Other DNA variants within this sample encode the same CDR3. The rearrangement links TRBV6-5 to TRBJ1-2; TRBD1 matches 7 bases. Trimming took 2 bases from V and 0 from J; bases not matched to a gene: 0. This CDR3 comprises 14 residues. Germline CDR1 MNHEY, CDR2 SVGAGI. CDR3 in amino acids: CASSYGTANYGYTF. As DNA, the CDR3 is TGTGCCAGCAGTTACGGGACAGCTAACTATGGCTACACCTTC.

This sequence joins TRBV7-2 and TRBJ2-3, with TRBD1 matching 9 bases. Germline V gene lookup returns CDR1 SGHTA and CDR2 FQGNSA. The CDR3 consists of 14 residues. V was pared by 5 bases and J by 5 bases, with 5 bases of the junction left unmatched. The CDR3 DNA reads as TGTGCCAGCAGCCAACAGACAGGGGGAGATACGCAGTATTTT. Its protein is CASSQQTGGDTQYF.

The V call is TRBV19, the J call TRBJ2-5, with D possibly being TRBD2 (5 bases). The germline CDR1 and CDR2 sequences are LNHDA and SQIVND (reference sequence). The CDR3 sequence is 14 residues long. The V end was cut by 2 bases, the J end by 3 bases, with 10 bases between. The CDR3 spells CASSINRGKETQYF. CDR3 nucleotides: TGTGCCAGTAGTATAAATCGAGGGAAAGAGACCCAGTACTTC. Together with reference TRBV19 and TRBJ2-5, the CDR3 gives the full variable domain: DGGITQSPKYLFRKEGQNVTLSCEQNLNHDAMYWYRQDPGQGLRLIYYSQIVNDFQKGDIAEGYSVSREKKESFPLTVTSAQKNPTAFYLCASSINRGKETQYFGPGTRLLVL.

A note on this clone: Other DNA sequences in the same sample also yield this CDR3. The V and J genes are TRBV19 and TRBJ1-2, with D possibly being TRBD1 (6 bases). V lost 3 bases and J lost 2, with 7 bases in between. Germline assignment: CDR1 LNHDA and CDR2 SQIVND (reference sequence). This CDR3 is built from 13 residues. CDR3 nucleotide sequence: TGTGCCAGTAGTATTGACAGGAACTATGGCTACACCTTC. Amino acid sequence: CASSIDRNYGYTF.

This chain connects TRBV27 to TRBJ2-7; tentatively, D is TRBD1 or TRBD2 (5 bases each). Trimming left V 4 bases short and J 0 bases short, with 10 bases between. The V gene's germline CDR1 is MNHEY and CDR2 SMNVEV (reference sequence). CDR3 size: 14 residues. CDR3 nucleotide sequence: TGTGCCAGCAGTTCGTCAGGGAGCTCCTACGAGCAGTACTTC. It is translated as CASSSSGSSYEQYF.

This chain connects TRBV5-4 to TRBJ2-2; perhaps TRBD2 as D (6 bases). With 9 bases removed from V and 8 bases from J, the gap between germline ends came to 17 bases. Looked up from germline, CDR1 is SGHNT and CDR2 is YYREEE (reference sequence). The CDR3 extends over 13 amino acids. The CDR3 spells CATRRAAMGELFF. For the CDR3, the DNA is TGTGCCACCCGGAGGGCGGCCATGGGGGAGCTGTTTTTT.

This clone was seen just once. The chain has TRBV5-4 and TRBJ2-2; no clear D gene. This CDR3 spans 14 amino acids. V lost 1 base and J lost 8, with 12 bases in between. CDR1 is SGHNT and CDR2 is YYREEE in the germline V gene (reference sequence). The chain's CDR3 is CASSLPLPPGELFF. The CDR3 coding sequence is TGTGCCAGCAGCTTGCCCCTTCCCCCTGGGGAGCTGTTTTTT.

Only one count was recorded for this clone. The chain recombines TRBV5-4 with TRBJ2-1; TRBD2 aligns across 7 bases. Unmatched junction bases numbered 0, after V lost 0 bases and J lost 0 bases. CDR3 length equals 15 residues. Germline lookup yields CDR1 SGHNT and CDR2 YYREEE (reference sequence). Here the CDR3 reads CASSLGGGSYNEQFF. The CDR3 bases are TGTGCCAGCAGCTTGGGCGGGGGCTCCTACAATGAGCAGTTCTTC.

This chain joins TRBV9 and TRBJ1-6; D is unresolved. The CDR3 runs to 15 residues. Germline V gene sequence: CDR1 SGDLS, CDR2 YYNGEE. V gave up 2 bases and J gave up 2 bases, with 8 bases separating them. CDR3 DNA: TGTGCCAGCAGCGTCGACGCAGCCTATAATTCACCCCTCCACTTT. Protein: CASSVDAAYNSPLHF. Variable domain in full (rest from reference TRBV9 and TRBJ1-6): DSGVTQTPKHLITATGQRVTLRCSPRSGDLSVYWYQQSLDQGLQFLIQYYNGEERAKGNILERFSAQQFPDLHSELNLSSLELGDSALYFCASSVDAAYNSPLHFGNGTRLTVT.